This entry lists 7 T cell receptor beta chains sequenced from one sample in a study of shared clonotypes between healthy human individuals. Generated by immunoSEQ multiplex PCR, the TCRdb table keeps only in-frame clones and is missing some. Of under 650,000 clones in the sample, roughly 95% were seen once. Sequencing was done on a sample of naive CD4+ T cells sorted from blood. The subset here: CD45RA+ positively selected. The receptors come from a woman aged 25 to 39 in good health.

This clone was seen just once. This CDR3 is also generated by other DNA sequences in the sample. The J gene is TRBJ2-5, the V gene TRBV28; 10 bases agree with TRBD2. J lost 4 bases, V lost 2 bases, and 4 bases had no gene match. Germline V gene sequence: CDR1 MDHEN, CDR2 SYDVKM. The CDR3 is 15 residues long. CDR3: CASSLRLAGAETQYF. DNA of the CDR3: TGTGCCAGCAGTTTACGCCTAGCGGGAGCAGAGACCCAGTACTTC.

The chain is built from TRBV6-1 and TRBJ1-2; 7 bases map to TRBD1. This CDR3 has 14 amino acids. The V gene end was trimmed by 5 bases and the J gene end by 8 bases; junction bases not matched to a gene: 11. Germline assignment: CDR1 MNHNS and CDR2 SASEGT. CDR3 sequence reads: CASSFGQEERGYTF. The CDR3 DNA is TGTGCCAGCAGTTTCGGACAGGAAGAGAGAGGCTACACCTTC.

The chain recombines TRBV10-2 with TRBJ2-7; TRBD2 agrees at 13 bases. The germline V gene encodes CDR1 WSHSY and CDR2 SAAADI. The V and J ends lost 7 bases and 6 bases, in that order; junction bases with no gene match: 6. The CDR3 is 14 residues long. CDR3 bases: TGCGCCAGCAATGGACTAGCGGGAGAAGGCGAGCAGTACTTC. Amino acids: CASNGLAGEGEQYF.

The chain uses TRBV27 and TRBJ2-2; no clear D gene. Trimming left V 4 bases short and J 7 bases short, with 7 bases between. This CDR3 is 12 amino acids long. From germline, CDR1 is MNHEY and CDR2 SMNVEV (reference sequence). CDR3 nucleotide sequence: TGTGCCAGCAGTTCCAGATTCGGGGAGCTGTTTTTT. This translates into CASSSRFGELFF.

This chain links TRBV7-9 with TRBJ2-7, with 16 bases identical to TRBD2. Trimming cost V 5 bases and J 0 bases; bases outside gene matches: 7. The CDR3 sequence is 18 residues long. Per germline, CDR1 SEHNR and CDR2 FQNEAQ (reference sequence). This CDR3 is CASSRGLAGGPSSYEQYF. CDR3 coding DNA: TGTGCCAGCAGCCGGGGACTAGCGGGAGGGCCATCCTCCTACGAGCAGTACTTC.

V and J are TRBV6-5 and TRBJ2-7, with D possibly TRBD1 on 6 matching bases. Trimming took 2 bases from V and 3 from J, leaving 11 bases between them. The CDR3 contains 14 residues. Germline V CDR1 and CDR2: MNHEY, SVGAGI. The CDR3: CASSYGTRDYEQYF. CDR3 nucleotides: TGTGCCAGCAGTTACGGGACACGAGACTACGAGCAGTACTTC.

The chain recombines TRBV7-9 with TRBJ2-7; 7 bases agree with TRBD2. V shed 5 bases and J 0 bases; nucleotides not matched to a gene: 7. The CDR3 has 15 amino acids. CDR1 is SEHNR and CDR2 is FQNEAQ in the germline V gene (reference sequence). CDR3: CASSASGVSSYEQYF. The DNA for the CDR3 is TGTGCCAGCAGCGCCAGCGGGGTCTCCTCCTACGAGCAGTACTTC.